This TCR beta chain was recorded in a study of cytomegalovirus exposure and HLA in healthy donors. Study-wide results and caveats: By HLA locus, TCR association rates varied in a later analysis, with DRB1 showing the most and HLA-C the fewest. The presence/absence work took it that sequencing depth was about the same across donors. One cluster of highly shared sequence variants probably arose as a sequencing artifact.

The primer mix had 60 Vbeta and 13 Jbeta primers. Only in-frame clones appear in the TCRdb table, and some are missing; sequencing was by immunoSEQ multiplex PCR. The profile shows around 100,000 clones, 65% to 85% of them singletons. Notes on this clone: Its antigen remains unidentified.

Sequenced material: PBMCs. The TCR comes from a man aged 18 to 29 in good health and CMV-seronegative.

The CDR3 nucleotides are TGTGCCAGCAGCCGGACTAGCGGGATGAACACCGGGGAGCTGTTTTTT. Translated, it gives CASSRTSGMNTGELFF. V is TRBV11-2 and J is TRBJ2-2; TRBD2 matches 12 bases. The CDR3 contains 16 residues. With V trimmed by 5 bases and J by 1 base, 2 bases remained unmatched. The germline V gene has CDR1 SGHAT and CDR2 FQNNGV.